This T cell receptor beta chain appears in the sequencing data of a study of CD8 T cells in ankylosing spondylitis. Study observations and caveats: Fewer than ten highly homologous variants made up a TCR beta motif that seemed to typify ankylosing spondylitis blood.

The germline CDR1 and CDR2 sequences are DFQATT and SNEGSKA (reference sequence). The CDR3 loop spans 13 amino acids. V lost 1 base and J lost 2, with 9 bases in between. This clonotype was seen ten or more times. What it binds is unknown. TCRdb ran MiXCR on the 5' RACE reads and lists one entry per CDR3 protein. The profile shows hundreds of thousands of distinct CDR3 sequences, roughly 12% of them singletons. This TCR was recovered from a male donor with ankylosing spondylitis. V and J are TRBV20-1 and TRBJ2-7; a weak D match, TRBD1 (5 bases). Input material: blood, either unsorted or a sorted T cell fraction (not recorded which). As DNA, the CDR3 is TGCAGTGCTAGAGGGGGCAGCCCCTACGAGCAGTACTTC. Amino acid sequence: CSARGGSPYEQYF.